The 26 T cell receptor beta chains given below trace back to one sample, sequenced in a study of glioma-infiltrating T cells after dendritic cell vaccination. Time point denoted: after dendritic cell vaccination, including at tumor progression/relapse. The assay was immunoSEQ multiplex PCR, and TCRdb's table has in-frame clones only and misses some. The sample consists of roughly 85,000 clones, 85% of them appearing once. Sequencing used blood, obtained after dendritic cell vaccination. Receptor source: a human donor with glioblastoma.

This clone was seen only once. This chain uses TRBV4-2 with TRBJ2-3, with 12 bases fitting TRBD2. Germline loops: CDR1 LGHNA, CDR2 YNFKEQ. This CDR3 spans 19 amino acids. V lost 1 base to trimming and J lost 5 bases; unmatched junction nucleotides: 13. In DNA, the CDR3 is TGTGCCAGCAGCCAAGGCCTAGCGGGGGGGCCCATGTTGCAAGATACGCAGTATTTT. This translates into CASSQGLAGGPMLQDTQYF.

Written as DNA, the CDR3 is TGCAGCGCAGAAACCGGGACTCCCATCGGGGAGCTGTTTTTT. Residues: CSAETGTPIGELFF. The chain uses TRBV29-1 and TRBJ2-2; the D gene is possibly TRBD2 (6 bases). V lost 7 bases, J lost 7 bases, and 19 bases lay in between. CDR1 and CDR2 from the germline V gene are SQVTM and ANQGSEA. CDR3 length: 14 amino acids.

The chain carries TRBV4-1 and TRBJ1-1, with 11 bases aligning to TRBD1. CDR3 length equals 16 residues. Per the germline V gene, CDR1 is MGHRA and CDR2 is YSYEKL. V gave up 0 bases and J gave up 5 bases; unmatched junction bases: 5. The CDR3 coding sequence is TGCGCCAGCAGCCAAGAAGGACAGGGGGCTGGGACTGAAGCTTTCTTT. Protein product: CASSQEGQGAGTEAFF.

The chain has TRBV7-6 and TRBJ2-2; 12 nucleotides agree with TRBD2. V was pared by 5 bases and J by 2 bases, with 6 bases of the junction left unmatched. This CDR3 spans 17 amino acids. Looked up from germline, CDR1 is SGHVS and CDR2 is FNYEAQ. The CDR3 DNA reads as TGTGCCAGCAGCACCAGACTAGCGGGGGAAAACACCGGGGAGCTGTTTTTT. It codes for CASSTRLAGENTGELFF. The full variable domain, completed using reference TRBV7-6 and TRBJ2-2, is GAGVSQSPRYKVTKRGQDVALRCDPISGHVSLYWYRQALGQGPEFLTYFNYEAQQDKSGLPNDRFSAERPEGSISTLTIQRTEQRDSAMYRCASSTRLAGENTGELFFGEGSRLTVL.

This rearrangement joins TRBV27 to TRBJ2-7; D is unresolved. The CDR3 runs 12 residues. Trimming took off 10 bases at V and 1 base at J, with 11 bases between the two ends. Germline lookup yields CDR1 MNHEY and CDR2 SMNVEV (reference sequence). The CDR3 spells CATRHTSYEQYF. CDR3 sequence (DNA): TGTGCCACCCGACATACGTCCTACGAGCAGTACTTC.

This rearrangement joins TRBV18 to TRBJ2-1; D may be TRBD2 (5 bases). Germline V gene lookup returns CDR1 KGHSH and CDR2 LQKENI. V lost 0 bases and J 2 bases, leaving 11 bases between the germline ends. The CDR3 length is 16 residues. As DNA, the CDR3 is TGTGCCAGCTCACCACCGACTAAGGGCACCTACAATGAGCAGTTCTTC. Protein product: CASSPPTKGTYNEQFF.

The J gene is TRBJ2-3, the V gene TRBV5-6; D perhaps matches TRBD1 (6 bases). Germline CDR1 SGHDT, CDR2 YYEEEE. V dropped 1 base and J dropped 0 bases, with 12 bases sitting between them. The CDR3 is 16 residues long. CDR3 coding DNA: TGTGCCAGCAGCTTGTTGGCAGGGGTTAGCACAGATACGCAGTATTTT. This encodes CASSLLAGVSTDTQYF.

V usage is TRBV11-2 and J usage is TRBJ2-7; D gene unclear. The CDR3 runs 14 residues. Germline V gives CDR1 SGHAT, CDR2 FQNNGV. V dropped 3 bases and J dropped 0 bases, with 9 bases sitting between them. The CDR3: CASSFGGLSYEQYF. As DNA, the CDR3 is TGTGCCAGCAGCTTCGGCGGCCTCTCCTACGAGCAGTACTTC.

The CDR3 region is CASSQAGGPNYGYTF. The CDR3 DNA sequence: TGTGCCAGCAGCCAAGCAGGGGGCCCTAACTATGGCTACACCTTC. The genes are TRBV14 and TRBJ1-2; 8 bases fit TRBD1. Looked up from germline, CDR1 is SGHDN and CDR2 is FVKESK. Unmatched junction bases numbered 1, after V lost 1 base and J lost 0 bases. This CDR3 contains 15 residues.

The rearrangement uses TRBV30 and TRBJ1-2; 7 bases align to TRBD1. Germline trimming cut 2 bases from V and 4 bases from J; bases unmatched to any gene: 4. The CDR3 has 13 residues. Per the germline V gene, CDR1 is GTSNPN and CDR2 is SVGIG (reference sequence). CDR3 amino acids: CAWSPGTAYGYTF. The DNA for the CDR3 is TGTGCCTGGAGTCCCGGGACAGCCTATGGCTACACCTTC.

This clone occurred a few times. The chain has TRBV19 and TRBJ1-4; D is unresolved. Trimming took 3 bases from V and 7 from J, leaving 6 bases between them. Germline V gene data show CDR1 as LNHDA and CDR2 as SQIVND (reference sequence). CDR3 size: 12 residues. In nucleotides, the CDR3 is TGTGCCAGTAGTATTCTACCTGAAAAACTGTTTTTT. Translated: CASSILPEKLFF.

V gene TRBV19 combines with J gene TRBJ1-2; D is perhaps TRBD1 (6 bases). The CDR3 spans 16 residues. From germline, CDR1 is LNHDA and CDR2 SQIVND (reference sequence). V lost 2 bases and J lost 6, with 19 bases in between. The CDR3 spells CASSIKGLGRGDGYTF. The CDR3, as DNA: TGTGCCAGTAGTATAAAGGGTCTAGGCAGGGGTGATGGCTACACCTTC.

This clone was seen only once. This chain links TRBV5-8 with TRBJ2-2; no firm D call. V lost 0 bases and J lost 0, with 15 bases in between. The CDR3 runs to 18 residues. Per the germline V gene, CDR1 is SGHTS and CDR2 is YDEGEE. The CDR3 DNA follows: TGTGCCAGCAGCTTGGTGGGTTTGCGGAGCGCGAACACCGGGGAGCTGTTTTTT. Translating it yields CASSLVGLRSANTGELFF.

This clone was found once. This rearrangement joins TRBV7-9 to TRBJ1-2; 7 nucleotides agree with TRBD1. V shed 8 bases, J shed 8 bases, and the junction held 8 bases outside the gene matches. Germline V CDR1 and CDR2: SEHNR, FQNEAQ (reference sequence). This CDR3 has 12 amino acids. The DNA for the CDR3 is TGTGCCAGCGCACACAGGGGATTGGGCTACACCTTC. Residues: CASAHRGLGYTF.

This chain uses TRBV13 with TRBJ1-2; perhaps TRBD1 as D (6 bases). The germline V and J ends were trimmed by 5 bases and 2 bases, with 15 bases remaining between them. The CDR3 has 15 amino acids. The germline V gene has CDR1 PRHDT and CDR2 FYEKMQ (reference sequence). The CDR3 region is CASSPFRGENYGYTF. For the CDR3, the DNA is TGTGCCAGCAGCCCTTTCAGGGGCGAAAACTATGGCTACACCTTC. Looking up the rest from reference TRBV13 and TRBJ1-2 gives the full variable domain: AAGVIQSPRHLIKEKRETATLKCYPIPRHDTVYWYQQGPGQDPQFLISFYEKMQSDKGSIPDRFSAQQFSDYHSELNMSSLELGDSALYFCASSPFRGENYGYTFGSGTRLTVV.

V is TRBV4-2 and J is TRBJ2-2, with 7 bases aligning to TRBD1. The CDR3 has 17 amino acids. The ends lost 1 base at V and 3 bases at J; junction bases unmatched: 8. The germline V gene encodes CDR1 LGHNA and CDR2 YNFKEQ. CDR3 amino acids: CASSQVSAGGYTGELFF. DNA of the CDR3: TGTGCCAGCAGCCAAGTATCGGCAGGGGGATACACCGGGGAGCTGTTTTTT.

This chain joins TRBV9 and TRBJ1-3; unclear D gene. V was shortened by 2 bases and J by 8 bases, with 14 bases between the two germline ends. The germline gives CDR1 SGDLS, CDR2 YYNGEE. This CDR3 is 14 amino acids long. The CDR3, as DNA: TGTGCCAGCAGCGTCAGAGGACGGGGAGACACCATATATTTT. Translated: CASSVRGRGDTIYF.

The genes are TRBV6-5 and TRBJ2-3, with D maybe TRBD1 (5 bases). Trimming cost V 0 bases and J 4 bases, with 8 bases left between them. CDR1 MNHEY and CDR2 SVGAGI come from the germline V gene. The CDR3 covers 14 residues. The DNA for the CDR3 is TGTGCCAGCAGTTACTCATTGACAGCAGATACGCAGTATTTT. This encodes CASSYSLTADTQYF.

The V and J genes are TRBV5-8 and TRBJ1-6, with D uncertain. The CDR3 totals 14 residues. Deletions cut 0 bases from V and 5 bases from J, with 6 bases between. Per germline, CDR1 SGHTS and CDR2 YDEGEE. CDR3 loop: CASSLGRDNSPLHF. For the CDR3, the DNA is TGTGCCAGCAGCTTGGGTAGAGATAATTCACCCCTCCACTTT.

The chain recombines TRBV21-1 with TRBJ2-4; TRBD1, the D gene given by the table, was not confirmed from the DNA. TRBV21-1 corresponds to a pseudogene. The CDR3 is 18 amino acids. CDR3 DNA sequence: TGTGCCAGCAGCCCGGACAGGGTCCATGACATAGCCAAAAACATTCAGTACTTC. This translates into CASSPDRVHDIAKNIQYF.

The chain has TRBV5-5 and TRBJ2-3; 13 bases match TRBD2. Germline V CDR1 and CDR2: SGHKS, YYEKEE (reference sequence). Trimming at V came to 3 bases and at J to 2 bases, leaving 12 bases not matched to a gene. The CDR3 is 19 residues long. The CDR3 loop reads CASSYYTGTSGAFTDTQYF. The CDR3 nucleotides read TGTGCCAGCAGCTACTACACCGGGACTAGCGGGGCATTCACAGATACGCAGTATTTT. Using reference TRBV5-5 and TRBJ2-3 for the parts outside the CDR3, the full variable domain is DAGVTQSPTHLIKTRGQQVTLRCSPISGHKSVSWYQQVLGQGPQFIFQYYEKEERGRGNFPDRFSARQFPNYSSELNVNALLLGDSALYLCASSYYTGTSGAFTDTQYFGPGTRLTVL.

V is TRBV7-9 and J is TRBJ2-7; tentatively, D is TRBD2 (6 bases). V was clipped by 5 bases and J by 5 bases, with 13 bases between them. This CDR3 region has 13 residues. Germline V gene lookup returns CDR1 SEHNR and CDR2 FQNEAQ (reference sequence). The CDR3 coding sequence is TGTGCCAGCAGCACCCGGGGGTTGAACGAGCAGTACTTC. Amino acids: CASSTRGLNEQYF.

The rearrangement links TRBV7-9 to TRBJ1-1; weak D call: TRBD1 (6 bases). The germline gives CDR1 SEHNR, CDR2 FQNEAQ (reference sequence). The V and J ends lost 6 bases and 2 bases respectively, with 13 bases between them. The CDR3 consists of 14 residues. The CDR3 DNA sequence: TGTGCCAGCAGGGGGGGGCAGCTTAACACTGAAGCTTTCTTT. Translated, it gives CASRGGQLNTEAFF.

The chain has TRBV7-2 and TRBJ2-3; a possible D gene is TRBD2 (6 bases). V was pared by 6 bases and J by 4 bases, with 11 bases between. This CDR3 is built from 13 residues. Germline CDR1 and CDR2: SGHTA and FQGNSA. This CDR3 reads CASRRLVADTQYF. In DNA form, the CDR3 reads TGTGCCAGCAGGCGACTAGTCGCAGATACGCAGTATTTT.

J is TRBJ2-3 and V is TRBV7-2, with 11 bases matching TRBD2. The CDR3 consists of 15 residues. CDR1 SGHTA and CDR2 FQGNSA come from the germline V gene. V lost 6 bases and J lost 4; bases outside the gene matches: 6. Here the CDR3 DNA reads TGTGCCAGCAGACGCCTTAGCGGGGGGGCAGATACGCAGTATTTT. This encodes CASRRLSGGADTQYF.

This clone was counted a few times. The chain combines TRBV9 with TRBJ2-2; 7 nucleotides agree with TRBD1. Germline-derived CDR1 and CDR2 are SGDLS and YYNGEE. V dropped 2 bases and J dropped 6; count of bases not matched to a gene: 16. This CDR3 is 18 amino acids long. The CDR3 DNA reads as TGTGCCAGCAGCGTCACAGGGTCCAGGGGGTTAGAATCCGGGGAGCTGTTTTTT. It encodes CASSVTGSRGLESGELFF.